The clone carrying this TCR beta chain appeared a few times. TCRdb reprocessed the RT-PCR reads via MiXCR and lists one record per CDR3 protein. The data hold tens of thousands of distinct CDR3 sequences, with about 48% observed a single time. These data belong to a study of patients and donors after allogeneic stem cell transplantation. Germline V gives CDR1 MNHEY, CDR2 SVGAGI. The CDR3 extends over 18 amino acids. J lost 2 bases, V lost 0 bases, and 7 bases had no gene match. The chain links TRBV6-5 to TRBJ1-6, with 7 bases lining up with TRBD1. Sequencing was done on a sample of blood, either unsorted or a sorted T cell fraction (not recorded which). The clonotype originates from a human donor who was either an allogeneic HSCT recipient or a stem cell or donor lymphocyte infusion donor (not recorded which). It is not recorded whose cells these are; they may come from a transplant donor. This CDR3 is CASSYSKRQGAYNSPLHF. The CDR3 DNA sequence: TGTGCCAGCAGTTACTCCAAGCGACAGGGAGCCTATAATTCACCCCTCCACTTT.